The present entry profiles one T cell receptor beta chain with its context. The sample originates from a study of shared clonotypes between healthy human individuals. Study context: Serving as donors were two women and a few men, whose ages spanned 18 to 49. Each donor had three CD4 naive, three CD4 memory, two CD8 naive and one CD8 memory plate.

Trimming removed 1 base from V and 5 bases from J, with 11 bases in between. Germline CDR1 is MDHEN and CDR2 is SYDVKM. The CDR3 spans 14 residues. Sequencing used immunoSEQ multiplex PCR; TCRdb keeps in-frame clones, though not all of them. This table has 550,000 to 650,000 clones, 95% to 96% appearing once. CD45RO-negative, CCR7-selected cells formed the naive CD8 fraction, which excluded terminally differentiated effector memory CD45RA+ cells. The receptor was isolated from a woman aged 25 to 39 in good health. Sequencing input: naive CD8+ T cells sorted from blood. The chain carries TRBV28 and TRBJ1-1, with D maybe TRBD1 (5 bases). As DNA, the CDR3 is TGTGCCAGCAGTTTATCGAACGGGGGAACTGAAGCTTTCTTT. It encodes CASSLSNGGTEAFF.